This T cell receptor beta chain appears in the sequencing data of a study of T cells in localized non-small cell lung cancer. Here immunoSEQ multiplex PCR was the method, and the copy in TCRdb shows in-frame clones only, minus some. The data hold 70,000 to 95,000 clones, with around 90% observed a single time. Remarks on this clone: Its antigen is currently unknown.

Study-level points and caveats: Higher blood T cell density tracked longer overall survival. Paired adjacent lung recovered a median about 60 of the top 100 tumor clones. There was higher T cell clonality in uninvolved adjacent lung than in tumor, and it was highest there. Tumor samples were not multi-region, leaving intratumor heterogeneity unexcluded.

V lost 0 bases to trimming and J lost 4 bases, with 14 bases between them. CDR1 is SGHRS, CDR2 YFSETQ, per germline. The CDR3 covers 16 residues. This TCR was recovered from a woman aged 40-75 years with stage II squamous cell lung carcinoma. The sample in question was PBMCs, obtained before any cancer treatment. This chain connects TRBV5-1 to TRBJ2-1; maybe TRBD2 (6 bases). CDR3 sequence reads: CASSLGLGGGYNEQFF. The CDR3 DNA follows: TGCGCCAGCAGCTTGGGGCTAGGCGGAGGGTACAATGAGCAGTTCTTC.